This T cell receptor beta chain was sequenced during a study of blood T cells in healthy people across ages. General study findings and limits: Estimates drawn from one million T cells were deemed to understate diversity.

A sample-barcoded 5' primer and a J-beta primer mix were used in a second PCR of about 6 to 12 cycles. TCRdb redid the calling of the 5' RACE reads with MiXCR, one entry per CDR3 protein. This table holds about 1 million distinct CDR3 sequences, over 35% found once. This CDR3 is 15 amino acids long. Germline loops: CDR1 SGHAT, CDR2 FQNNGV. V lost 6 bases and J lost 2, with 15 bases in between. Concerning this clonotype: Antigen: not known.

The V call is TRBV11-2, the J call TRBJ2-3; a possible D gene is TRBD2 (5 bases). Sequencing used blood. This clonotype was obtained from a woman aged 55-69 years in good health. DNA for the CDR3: TGTGCCAGCAGGACATCCGGGGTAAACACAGATACGCAGTATTTT. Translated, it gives CASRTSGVNTDTQYF.